This TCR beta chain was captured in a study of cytomegalovirus exposure and HLA in healthy donors. The PCR employed 60 Vbeta primers together with 13 Jbeta primers. Authors' data handling: An analysis that came later counted approximately 76 million unique TCR beta chains, about 10 million shared. Libraries were prepared by immunoSEQ multiplex PCR; TCRdb keeps only in-frame clonotypes and omits some of them. V, J and clone size derive from that table, while D and trimming were established from the DNA sequence. The data hold roughly 160,000 clones, with roughly 70% observed a single time. On this clone itself: As yet, its antigen is unknown.

The study, taken as a whole, reports: In a later analysis, several top co-occurrence clusters appeared linked to parvovirus B19, influenza, CMV and Epstein-Barr virus. A few chains tied to CMV proved CMV antigen-specific in vitro. In terms of immune exposure information, only CMV serostatus was available.

The germline V and J ends were trimmed by 3 bases and 3 bases, with 8 bases remaining between them. Germline assignment: CDR1 MDHEN and CDR2 SYDVKM. CDR3 length: 13 residues. This chain links TRBV28 with TRBJ2-5; the D is unclear. The clonotype was recovered from a woman younger than 30 in good health and CMV-seropositive. The material sequenced was PBMCs. The DNA of the CDR3 is TGTGCCAGCAGTTTTACGTCTAAAGAGACCCAGTACTTC. It encodes CASSFTSKETQYF.